This entry lists 20 T cell receptor beta chains sequenced from one sample in a study of CD8 T cells in Susac syndrome. The RNA, roughly 0.45 to 1 ug, was put through reverse transcription using random hexamers. From the immunoSEQ multiplex PCR reads, TCRdb called clonotypes with MiXCR, one entry per CDR3 protein. Among about 300,000 distinct CDR3 sequences listed, 92% were seen once. The sequencing sample was made of CD4+ T cells from PBMCs. The receptors derive from a human donor with multiple sclerosis.

On this clonotype itself: Sequence at one end of the junction differs from germline and may be a read error. J is TRBJ2-1 and V is TRBV20-1; TRBD2 is a possible D gene (5 bases). Germline-derived CDR1 and CDR2 are DFQATT and SNEGSKA (reference sequence). The length of the CDR3 is 11 residues. The CDR3 reads CSVDSHNEQFF. CDR3 DNA: TGCAGTGTGGACTCCCACAATGAGCAGTTCTTC.

The chain couples TRBV2 to TRBJ2-1, with D unresolved. Trimming removed 7 bases at V and 0 bases at J, with 10 bases between. The CDR3 totals 14 residues. Per germline, CDR1 SNHLY and CDR2 FYNNEI. In DNA form, the CDR3 reads TGTGCCAGCAATGGTAGAAGCTCCTACAATGAGCAGTTCTTC. Translation gives CASNGRSSYNEQFF.

V and J are TRBV12-3 or TRBV12-4 and TRBJ2-1, with 8 bases matching TRBD2. V shed 5 bases, J shed 5 bases, and the junction held 8 bases outside the gene matches. The CDR3 has 15 residues. CDR3 in amino acids: CASSPRAGVHNEQFF. Written as DNA, the CDR3 is TGTGCCAGCAGTCCACGAGCGGGAGTGCACAATGAGCAGTTCTTC.

This clonotype was seen just once. The chain uses TRBV7-9 and TRBJ2-7; 9 nucleotides match TRBD2. The germline gives CDR1 SEHNR, CDR2 FQNEAQ (reference sequence). The CDR3 is made up of 16 amino acids. J gave up 4 bases and V 5 bases, and 12 bases lay outside the gene matches. The CDR3 coding sequence is TGTGCCAGCAGCGAACCTAGCGGGGCACGAAGTTACGAGCAGTACTTC. Its translation: CASSEPSGARSYEQYF.

This clonotype was observed a single time. CDR3 protein: CASSYLGRFDYGYTF. The CDR3 DNA sequence: TGTGCCAGCAGTTACCTGGGGAGGTTCGACTATGGCTACACCTTC. The chain joins TRBV12-3 or TRBV12-4 to TRBJ1-2; D unclear. The V gene lost 4 bases and the J gene lost 3 bases, with 15 bases spanning the gap. The CDR3 extends over 15 amino acids.

This chain links TRBV24-1 with TRBJ2-1, with D unclear. This CDR3 has 16 residues. V lost 3 bases and J 0 bases, leaving 11 bases between the germline ends. Germline values: CDR1 KGHDR, CDR2 SFDVKD. The CDR3 region is CATSDGPSVSYNEQFF. The CDR3 bases are TGTGCCACCAGTGATGGTCCCAGCGTCTCCTACAATGAGCAGTTCTTC.

This sequence joins TRBV14 and TRBJ2-1; 9 nucleotides line up with TRBD1. Trimming removed 1 base from V and 2 bases from J; junction bases left unmatched: 6. CDR3 length: 17 residues. In germline, CDR1 is SGHDN, CDR2 FVKESK. CDR3 sequence: CASSQGDRAVAYNEQFF. The CDR3, as DNA: TGTGCCAGCAGCCAAGGGGACAGGGCGGTAGCCTACAATGAGCAGTTCTTC.

This chain links TRBV20-1 with TRBJ1-5; weak D call: TRBD1 (6 bases). Germline lookup yields CDR1 DFQATT and CDR2 SNEGSKA (reference sequence). The CDR3 loop spans 14 amino acids. V lost 2 bases and J lost 3, with 11 bases in between. In DNA form, the CDR3 reads TGCAGTGCTAGAAAAACAGGGTTCAATCAGCCCCAGCATTTT. Its translation is CSARKTGFNQPQHF.

This chain connects TRBV11-2 to TRBJ2-1; 10 bases align to TRBD2. Unmatched junction bases numbered 16, after V lost 5 bases and J lost 9 bases. CDR3 length: 17 amino acids. Per the germline V gene, CDR1 is SGHAT and CDR2 is FQNNGV. CDR3 amino acids: CASSAGRSGRVVREQFF. DNA of the CDR3: TGTGCCAGCAGCGCTGGAAGGAGCGGGAGGGTAGTGCGTGAGCAGTTCTTC.

The chain carries TRBV19 and TRBJ1-1; D possibly corresponds to TRBD1 (5 bases). CDR3 size: 14 residues. In germline, CDR1 is LNHDA, CDR2 SQIVND (reference sequence). Between the trimmed V and J ends, which lost 5 bases and 7 bases, there was a span of 17 bases. CDR3 bases: TGTGCCAGTAGTGAGGGGCCGATGGGCGGTGAAGCTTTCTTT. It translates to CASSEGPMGGEAFF. The full variable domain, with the rest looked up from reference TRBV19 and TRBJ1-1, is DGGITQSPKYLFRKEGQNVTLSCEQNLNHDAMYWYRQDPGQGLRLIYYSQIVNDFQKGDIAEGYSVSREKKESFPLTVTSAQKNPTAFYLCASSEGPMGGEAFFGQGTRLTVV.

This clonotype has a single count. The chain couples TRBV19 to TRBJ2-2; D is uncertain. The germline gives CDR1 LNHDA, CDR2 SQIVND (reference sequence). The CDR3 totals 16 residues. Trimming left V 5 bases short and J 1 base short, with 14 bases between. CDR3 nucleotides: TGTGCCAGTAGTCCAGTTCAAACGGGGAACACCGGGGAGCTGTTTTTT. Its protein is CASSPVQTGNTGELFF.

The rearrangement uses TRBV20-1 and TRBJ2-5; 8 nucleotides match TRBD1. The V gene end was trimmed by 5 bases and the J gene end by 2 bases; junction bases not matched to a gene: 4. CDR1 is DFQATT and CDR2 is SNEGSKA in the germline V gene (reference sequence). This CDR3 region has 13 residues. The DNA of the CDR3 is TGCAGTGCTCCAAGACAGGGGCAAGAGACCCAGTACTTC. Translation: CSAPRQGQETQYF.

The chain joins TRBV20-1 to TRBJ1-3; TRBD1 matches 8 bases. Germline lookup yields CDR1 DFQATT and CDR2 SNEGSKA (reference sequence). The CDR3 has 14 amino acids. Trimming at V came to 5 bases and at J to 8 bases, leaving 11 bases not matched to a gene. The CDR3 DNA follows: TGCAGTGCTTACCAGGGGGCAGAAAGGGACACCATATATTTT. This sequence encodes CSAYQGAERDTIYF.

The chain recombines TRBV12-3 or TRBV12-4 with TRBJ2-7; D may be TRBD2 (5 bases). The CDR3 totals 13 residues. Trimming shortened V by 11 bases and J by 1 base, and 15 bases separated the two germline ends. The CDR3 loop is CAVAGGESYEQYF. The CDR3 DNA reads TGTGCCGTTGCGGGCGGAGAATCCTACGAGCAGTACTTC.

The rearrangement joins TRBV5-6 to TRBJ1-2; D is possibly TRBD1 (6 bases). The V end was cut by 2 bases, the J end by 11 bases, with 16 bases between. This CDR3 spans 13 amino acids. The germline V gene encodes CDR1 SGHDT and CDR2 YYEEEE. In nucleotides, the CDR3 is TGTGCCAGCAGCTTTACAGGGACACGACTTTACACCTTC. This encodes CASSFTGTRLYTF.

V is TRBV5-5 and J is TRBJ1-2; D not certain. V was trimmed by 3 bases and J by 7 bases, leaving 13 bases between them. The CDR3 totals 13 residues. From germline, CDR1 is SGHKS and CDR2 YYEKEE (reference sequence). CDR3 nucleotides: TGTGCCAGCAGCTCCCAGGTTTTGGGTGGCTACACCTTC. As protein: CASSSQVLGGYTF.

The chain uses TRBV30 and TRBJ1-1, with a possible D match to TRBD1 (6 bases). The V end was cut by 7 bases, the J end by 3 bases, with 15 bases between. This CDR3 has 13 amino acids. Germline V gene lookup returns CDR1 GTSNPN and CDR2 SVGIG (reference sequence). The CDR3 region is CASGAVADTEAFF. CDR3 coding DNA: TGTGCCTCGGGGGCCGTGGCGGACACTGAAGCTTTCTTT.

The chain uses TRBV7-3 and TRBJ1-1; maybe TRBD1 (5 bases). Trimming took 5 bases from V and 6 from J, leaving 19 bases between them. The CDR3 runs to 15 residues. Germline V gene sequence: CDR1 SGHTA, CDR2 FQGTGA. The CDR3 is CASSETTGGYSEAFF. In DNA form, the CDR3 reads TGTGCCAGCAGCGAAACAACAGGCGGGTACTCTGAAGCTTTCTTT.

The CDR3 region is CASSVVLAGAQKHLKHIQYF. The CDR3 DNA follows: TGTGCCAGCAGCGTAGTCCTAGCGGGAGCCCAAAAACACCTCAAGCACATTCAGTACTTC. This chain links TRBV9 with TRBJ2-4; 10 bases line up with TRBD2. The J segment lost 8 bases and the V segment lost 0 bases, leaving 20 bases of the junction unmatched. The CDR3 totals 20 residues. CDR1 is SGDLS, CDR2 YYNGEE, per germline.

The V call is TRBV7-3, the J call TRBJ2-6; 7 nucleotides agree with TRBD1. The V and J ends lost 5 bases and 11 bases, in that order; junction bases with no gene match: 6. The CDR3 spans 13 residues. Germline CDR1 reads SGHTA; CDR2 reads FQGTGA. The CDR3 coding sequence is TGTGCCAGCAGCCACCGACAGGGTTACGTCCTGACTTTC. Its translation: CASSHRQGYVLTF.